This T cell receptor beta chain was profiled in a study of STAT5B mutations in CD4+ large granular lymphocyte leukemia. The length of the CDR3 is 12 residues. Germline CDR1 is MNHEY and CDR2 is SVGAGI. The V gene end was trimmed by 6 bases and the J gene end by 6 bases; junction bases not matched to a gene: 4. The assay was run at survey level. Sequenced by immunoSEQ multiplex PCR; TCRdb stores in-frame clones only, minus some. The sample shows 30,000 to 40,000 clones, about 82% of them seen only once. The study, taken as a whole, reports: TRBV06-family usage was enriched in top patient clones (8/27) versus controls (2/35).

With regard to this clone: Its antigen is still unknown.

Control samples were healthy donors' buffy coats. The V gene is TRBV6-5, the J gene TRBJ2-7; 8 bases are shared with TRBD1. The sequencing sample was made of CD4+ T cells from blood buffy coats. This sequence originates from a human donor in good health. The CDR3 is CASSRTGSEQYF. The CDR3 DNA is TGTGCCAGCAGCCGGACAGGGTCCGAGCAGTACTTC.